This T cell receptor beta chain is drawn from a study of T-cell reconstitution after alpha-beta-depleted transplantation in children. Study-wide results and limits: Reportedly, only several hundred clones from non-depleted graft cells drove alpha-beta T-cell counts at about two months. Surviving thymic progenitors and recipient T cells were the source of high TCRbeta diversity at day 60 in some patients. A year post-transplant, T-cell counts and diversity derived mostly from newly produced T cells.

To note about this clonotype: Its target is unknown.

Using unique molecular identifiers, the investigators prepared the TCRbeta library. Each CDR3 protein gets one entry after TCRdb re-called the PCR reads with MiXCR. The sample yields 200,000 to 250,000 distinct CDR3 sequences, more than 20% seen once. This CDR3 has 18 amino acids. V dropped 4 bases and J dropped 0 bases, with 16 bases sitting between them. Per germline, CDR1 MNHNS and CDR2 SASEGT. The clonotype was recovered from a female patient aged 2-15 years who had a stem cell transplant for congenital amegakaryocytic thrombocytopenia, so the T cells may come from the graft donor. The sample here was PBMCs, mostly from graft donor cells, taken 360 days after TCRalphabeta/CD19-depleted stem cell transplant. The chain couples TRBV6-1 to TRBJ1-6; D not resolved. The CDR3 protein is CASSARTHAVSYNSPLHF. For the CDR3, the DNA is TGTGCCAGCAGTGCCCGGACCCACGCGGTCTCCTATAATTCACCCCTCCACTTT.